A single sample gave rise to the 30 T cell receptor beta chains below, sequenced in a study of cytomegalovirus exposure and HLA in healthy donors. A multiplex PCR was run with 60 Vbeta primers and 13 Jbeta primers. Using immunoSEQ multiplex PCR, the repertoire was profiled, and TCRdb retains in-frame clones only, with some absent. The sample shows approximately 150,000 clones, 73% of them seen only once. The sequencing sample was made of PBMCs. The receptors derive from a woman in her late teens or twenties in good health and CMV-seropositive.

The chain recombines TRBV4-1 with TRBJ2-7; D unclear. V shed 4 bases and J shed 3 bases, with 13 bases lying between them. CDR1 and CDR2 (germline): MGHRA, YSYEKL. This CDR3 has 14 amino acids. CDR3 DNA sequence: TGCGCCAGCAGCCCCTACGGGTCTGACTACGAGCAGTACTTC. Amino acid sequence: CASSPYGSDYEQYF.

V usage is TRBV6-5 and J usage is TRBJ1-4; 10 nucleotides agree with TRBD1. The V and J ends lost 0 bases and 4 bases, in that order; junction bases with no gene match: 2. CDR1 is MNHEY, CDR2 SVGAGI, per germline. This CDR3 is built from 16 residues. CDR3 amino acids: CASSYSGTGDNEKLFF. The CDR3 DNA reads TGTGCCAGCAGTTACTCTGGGACAGGGGATAATGAAAAACTGTTTTTT.

J is TRBJ2-5 and V is TRBV30; 11 bases agree with TRBD1. This CDR3 is built from 16 residues. Germline CDR1 reads GTSNPN; CDR2 reads SVGIG (reference sequence). The ends lost 3 bases at V and 5 bases at J; junction bases unmatched: 11. CDR3 sequence (DNA): TGTGCCTGGAGCACCGGGACAGGGGGTATCCGTGAGACCCAGTACTTC. Translating it yields CAWSTGTGGIRETQYF.

This clone has just a few counts. The chain uses TRBV6-1 and TRBJ1-2; no reliable D call. The V and J ends lost 3 bases and 3 bases respectively, with 17 bases between them. The CDR3 contains 16 residues. CDR1 is MNHNS and CDR2 is SASEGT in the germline V gene. The CDR3 here is CASSEAYSQQDYGYTF. Written as DNA, the CDR3 is TGTGCCAGCAGTGAGGCCTACAGCCAGCAGGACTATGGCTACACCTTC.

This clone was counted a few times. The chain joins TRBV7-6 to TRBJ2-7, with 9 bases lining up with TRBD1. The CDR3 sequence is 14 residues long. The germline CDR1 and CDR2 sequences are SGHVS and FNYEAQ. Unmatched junction bases numbered 8, after V lost 5 bases and J lost 6 bases. CDR3 protein: CASSLPGTGREQYF. Written as DNA, the CDR3 is TGTGCCAGCAGCCTCCCCGGGACAGGGCGCGAGCAGTACTTC.

J is TRBJ1-5 and V is TRBV19; D is perhaps TRBD1 (5 bases). The V gene's germline CDR1 is LNHDA and CDR2 SQIVND (reference sequence). This CDR3 has 15 residues. Trimming pared 6 bases from V and 1 base from J, leaving 13 bases between. CDR3 nucleotides: TGTGCCAGTAGGGCAGGGTTCAAGAGCAATCAGCCCCAGCATTTT. As protein: CASRAGFKSNQPQHF.

The chain carries TRBV5-4 and TRBJ1-4; D is perhaps TRBD1 (5 bases). This CDR3 has 14 residues. Germline CDR1 and CDR2: SGHNT and YYREEE (reference sequence). Deletions cut 4 bases from V and 8 bases from J, with 15 bases between. The CDR3 reads CASSDSREGEKLFF. CDR3 coding DNA: TGTGCCAGCAGCGACAGCAGGGAGGGGGAAAAACTGTTTTTT. Based on the CDR3 plus reference TRBV5-4 and TRBJ1-4, the full variable domain is ETGVTQSPTHLIKTRGQQVTLRCSSQSGHNTVSWYQQALGQGPQFIFQYYREEENGRGNFPPRFSGLQFPNYSSELNVNALELDDSALYLCASSDSREGEKLFFGSGTQLSVL.

The chain uses TRBV7-2 and TRBJ2-7, with a possible D match to TRBD2 (5 bases). This CDR3 is built from 14 residues. Germline loops: CDR1 SGHTA, CDR2 FQGNSA. V dropped 0 bases and J dropped 2 bases, with 8 bases sitting between them. The CDR3 sequence: CASSLARAAYEQYF. CDR3 nucleotides: TGTGCCAGCAGCTTAGCGCGGGCGGCCTACGAGCAGTACTTC.

This sequence joins TRBV7-9 and TRBJ2-1; D remains ambiguous. Germline V gene lookup returns CDR1 SEHNR and CDR2 FQNEAQ (reference sequence). This CDR3 has 13 amino acids. V was shortened by 3 bases and J by 9 bases, with 12 bases between the two germline ends. CDR3 sequence reads: CASSLLRGSEQFF. The CDR3 coding sequence is TGTGCCAGCAGCTTGCTTCGAGGATCTGAGCAGTTCTTC.

The chain uses TRBV5-6 and TRBJ1-6, with D possibly being TRBD1 (5 bases). The CDR3 spans 16 residues. V lost 0 bases, J lost 4 bases, and 11 bases lay in between. Germline V lookup: CDR1 SGHDT, CDR2 YYEEEE. The CDR3 DNA is TGTGCCAGCAGCTTGGATCCAGGGAAGTATAATTCACCCCTCCACTTT. Amino acids: CASSLDPGKYNSPLHF.

The genes are TRBV27 and TRBJ2-3, with TRBD1 as a possible D gene (5 bases). This CDR3 comprises 14 residues. Germline lookup yields CDR1 MNHEY and CDR2 SMNVEV (reference sequence). V dropped 2 bases and J dropped 0 bases, with 6 bases sitting between them. The CDR3 sequence is CASSLGHSTDTQYF. As DNA, the CDR3 is TGTGCCAGCAGTTTAGGACATAGCACAGATACGCAGTATTTT.

V is TRBV6-5 and J is TRBJ2-7; possible D gene TRBD1, 6 bases. The CDR3 runs to 13 residues. The germline V gene encodes CDR1 MNHEY and CDR2 SVGAGI. Trimming left V 6 bases short and J 4 bases short, with 13 bases between. The DNA of the CDR3 is TGTGCCAGCAGCCAGGGGAGTTATTACGAGCAGTACTTC. The encoded protein is CASSQGSYYEQYF.

This clone has only a few counts. This CDR3 reads CASSAQGAEQYF. CDR3 DNA sequence: TGTGCCAGCAGCGCACAGGGGGCCGAGCAGTACTTC. The V gene is TRBV7-2, the J gene TRBJ2-5, with 9 bases matching TRBD1. The J call may be in error: the DNA end matches TRBJ2-7 better. The CDR3 is made up of 12 amino acids. From germline, CDR1 is SGHTA and CDR2 FQGNSA.

The chain links TRBV7-9 to TRBJ2-6; 8 bases map to TRBD1. Per the germline V gene, CDR1 is SEHNR and CDR2 is FQNEAQ (reference sequence). Germline trimming cut 8 bases from V and 0 bases from J; bases unmatched to any gene: 9. This CDR3 contains 17 residues. The CDR3: CASRPQGAFSGANVLTF. The CDR3 region has the DNA TGTGCCAGCCGCCCCCAGGGGGCATTCTCTGGGGCCAACGTCCTGACTTTC.

The chain couples TRBV25-1 to TRBJ1-4; D gene uncertain. The CDR3 consists of 17 residues. Trimming left V 8 bases short and J 7 bases short, with 26 bases between. CDR1 is MGHDK and CDR2 is SYGVNS in the germline V gene. As DNA, the CDR3 is TGTGCCAGCGCCATTCCCCGGACCACCCTCGCGGGTGAAAAACTGTTTTTT. It yields the protein CASAIPRTTLAGEKLFF.

The CDR3 spells CASSTGPPNYGYTF. In DNA form, the CDR3 reads TGTGCCAGCAGCACGGGTCCTCCTAACTATGGCTACACCTTC. J is TRBJ1-2 and V is TRBV9; the D is unclear. CDR3 size: 14 residues. V lost 4 bases to trimming and J lost 0 bases, with 10 bases between them. Germline V gene data show CDR1 as SGDLS and CDR2 as YYNGEE.

This clone was seen a handful of times. This chain uses TRBV4-2 with TRBJ1-1; tentative D call: TRBD1 (6 bases). Deletions cut 3 bases from V and 11 bases from J, with 13 bases between. Germline V gene data show CDR1 as LGHNA and CDR2 as YNFKEQ. This CDR3 spans 12 amino acids. The CDR3 here is CASSHPGQRAFF. Written as DNA, the CDR3 is TGTGCCAGCAGCCACCCCGGACAGCGGGCTTTCTTT.

The chain employs TRBV7-9 and TRBJ1-2; 7 positions match TRBD1. The CDR3 extends over 14 amino acids. The J segment lost 7 bases and the V segment lost 4 bases, leaving 9 bases of the junction unmatched. Germline CDR1 SEHNR, CDR2 FQNEAQ (reference sequence). CDR3 amino acids: CASSSPQGPAGYTF. The CDR3 DNA reads as TGTGCCAGCAGCTCACCACAGGGGCCGGCTGGCTACACCTTC.

The V call is TRBV29-1, the J call TRBJ1-2; a weak D match, TRBD1 (5 bases). The CDR3 runs to 12 residues. In germline, CDR1 is SQVTM, CDR2 ANQGSEA. Deletions cut 4 bases from V and 2 bases from J, with 8 bases between. The CDR3 bases are TGCAGCGTTGTTTACAGGAACTATGGCTACACCTTC. Translated: CSVVYRNYGYTF.

The chain combines TRBV2 with TRBJ1-3; D remains ambiguous. The CDR3 loop spans 16 amino acids. From germline, CDR1 is SNHLY and CDR2 FYNNEI. Trimming stripped 2 bases from V and 0 bases from J, with 11 bases between. The CDR3 region has the DNA TGTGCCAGCAGTGAAAGGCCAGGACTCTCTGGAAACACCATATATTTT. Translating it yields CASSERPGLSGNTIYF. Together with reference TRBV2 and TRBJ1-3, the CDR3 gives the full variable domain: EPEVTQTPSHQVTQMGQEVILRCVPISNHLYFYWYRQILGQKVEFLVSFYNNEISEKSEIFDDQFSVERPDGSNFTLKIRSTKLEDSAMYFCASSERPGLSGNTIYFGEGSWLTVV.

This clone was detected a few times. V and J are TRBV7-2 and TRBJ2-7, with TRBD2 as a possible D gene (5 bases). The CDR3 extends over 13 amino acids. Germline lookup yields CDR1 SGHTA and CDR2 FQGNSA. Between the trimmed V and J ends, which lost 3 bases and 2 bases, there was a span of 8 bases. CDR3 in DNA: TGTGCCAGCAGCTTCGGGGATACCTACGAGCAGTACTTC. Amino acids: CASSFGDTYEQYF.

V usage is TRBV5-1 and J usage is TRBJ2-7; 11 nucleotides agree with TRBD1. V shed 3 bases, J shed 6 bases, and the junction held 5 bases outside the gene matches. Germline CDR1 reads SGHRS; CDR2 reads YFSETQ. The CDR3 spans 14 residues. CDR3 coding DNA: TGCGCCAGCAGCTCGGGACAGGGGGGGCGCGAGCAGTACTTC. Translating it yields CASSSGQGGREQYF. Variable domain in full (rest from reference TRBV5-1 and TRBJ2-7): KAGVTQTPRYLIKTRGQQVTLSCSPISGHRSVSWYQQTPGQGLQFLFEYFSETQRNKGNFPGRFSGRQFSNSRSEMNVSTLELGDSALYLCASSSGQGGREQYFGPGTRLTVT.

V and J are TRBV4-1 and TRBJ2-1, with TRBD2 identical over 7 bases. CDR3 size: 16 residues. The V gene's germline CDR1 is MGHRA and CDR2 YSYEKL. The V segment lost 0 bases and the J segment 6 bases; nucleotides outside the gene matches: 8. The CDR3, as DNA: TGCGCCAGCAGCCAAGAGACTAGCTCCGTCTCCAATGAGCAGTTCTTC. It codes for CASSQETSSVSNEQFF.

This chain joins TRBV5-1 and TRBJ2-1, with 11 bases fitting TRBD1. The length of the CDR3 is 15 residues. Germline CDR1 is SGHRS and CDR2 is YFSETQ. Germline trimming cut 4 bases from V and 4 bases from J; bases unmatched to any gene: 4. The CDR3 region has the DNA TGCGCCAGCAGCGTCGGACAGGGGGCTTACAATGAGCAGTTCTTC. Its protein is CASSVGQGAYNEQFF.

The gene calls are TRBV28 and TRBJ2-3; 7 positions match TRBD2. The germline gives CDR1 MDHEN, CDR2 SYDVKM. The CDR3 has 14 amino acids. The junction had 9 bases not matched to a gene; V was cut back by 11 bases and J by 1 base. CDR3: CASQFAGGTDTQYF. CDR3 nucleotide sequence: TGTGCCTCCCAATTTGCGGGGGGCACAGATACGCAGTATTTT.

The rearrangement joins TRBV29-1 to TRBJ2-7; D is possibly TRBD1 (6 bases). CDR1 SQVTM and CDR2 ANQGSEA come from the germline V gene. Trimming took 5 bases from V and 3 from J, leaving 11 bases between them. The CDR3 covers 12 residues. CDR3 in DNA: TGCAGCGTTTCAACAGGGTACTACGAGCAGTACTTC. Its protein is CSVSTGYYEQYF.

Only a few counts were recorded for this clone. The chain links TRBV4-3 to TRBJ2-7; 7 bases are shared with TRBD2. V shed 0 bases, J shed 1 base, and the junction held 3 bases outside the gene matches. The CDR3 length is 15 residues. CDR1 and CDR2 from the germline V gene are LGHNA and YSLEER. CDR3 sequence (DNA): TGCGCCAGCAGCCAAGACCGGGGGGAATCCTACGAGCAGTACTTC. Its protein is CASSQDRGESYEQYF.

V gene TRBV2 combines with J gene TRBJ1-5; D is possibly TRBD1 (5 bases). The germline V gene encodes CDR1 SNHLY and CDR2 FYNNEI. This CDR3 contains 15 residues. The V gene lost 7 bases and the J gene lost 4 bases, with 17 bases spanning the gap. The CDR3 reads CASTEGRGGNQPQHF. The CDR3 DNA reads as TGTGCCAGCACCGAGGGGCGGGGAGGAAATCAGCCCCAGCATTTT.

The chain couples TRBV4-3 to TRBJ2-7; 8 nucleotides line up with TRBD2. V shed 0 bases, J shed 0 bases, and the junction held 10 bases outside the gene matches. The CDR3 spans 18 residues. Germline V gene sequence: CDR1 LGHNA, CDR2 YSLEER. The CDR3 loop is CASSQDSASGGSSYEQYF. CDR3 DNA sequence: TGCGCCAGCAGCCAAGATTCAGCCAGCGGGGGAAGCTCCTACGAGCAGTACTTC.

This chain connects TRBV30 to TRBJ2-7; TRBD1 matches 8 bases. The CDR3 sequence is 16 residues long. Germline CDR1 and CDR2: GTSNPN and SVGIG (reference sequence). V shed 1 base, J shed 3 bases, and the junction held 11 bases outside the gene matches. The DNA of the CDR3 is TGTGCCTGGAGTGAGAAGCGGACAGGGAAGGTCTACGAGCAGTACTTC. It encodes CAWSEKRTGKVYEQYF.